The 32 T cell receptor beta chains given below trace back to one sample, sequenced in a study of PD-1 blockade in classical Hodgkin lymphoma. Assay: immunoSEQ multiplex PCR; the TCRdb copy retains only in-frame clones and omits some. Of 100,000 to 120,000 clones listed, approximately 89% are singletons. The time point was: cycle 4 day 1 (C4D1), after more than five weeks of nivolumab. Each patient experienced a relapse that followed autologous stem cell transplantation, and brentuximab vedotin exposure varied. Sequencing was performed on peripheral blood mononuclear cells (PBMCs), taken before the fourth cycle of nivolumab. The receptors were sampled from a human donor with classical Hodgkin lymphoma.

The chain recombines TRBV10-1 with TRBJ2-1; 8 bases match TRBD2. The J segment lost 6 bases and the V segment lost 3 bases, leaving 10 bases of the junction unmatched. CDR1 is WNHNN, CDR2 SYGVQD, per germline (reference sequence). The length of the CDR3 is 16 residues. CDR3: CASSDTGLASGNEQFF. DNA of the CDR3: TGCGCCAGCAGTGATACTGGACTAGCATCAGGCAATGAGCAGTTCTTC.

This sequence joins TRBV25-1 and TRBJ1-1, with a weak D call TRBD1 (5 bases). CDR3 length: 17 residues. V lost 4 bases to trimming and J lost 0 bases, with 18 bases between them. CDR1 and CDR2 (germline): MGHDK, SYGVNS. The CDR3 nucleotides are TGTGCCAGCAGTGGGGGGACGACCGGTGGGCTGAACACTGAAGCTTTCTTT. Its protein is CASSGGTTGGLNTEAFF. Based on the CDR3 plus reference TRBV25-1 and TRBJ1-1, the full variable domain is EADIYQTPRYLVIGTGKKITLECSQTMGHDKMYWYQQDPGMELHLIHYSYGVNSTEKGDLSSESTVSRIRTEHFPLTLESARPSHTSQYLCASSGGTTGGLNTEAFFGQGTRLTVV.

V is TRBV20-1 and J is TRBJ2-7, with D unresolved. V lost 2 bases, J lost 1 base, and 0 bases lay in between. The CDR3 consists of 10 residues. From germline, CDR1 is DFQATT and CDR2 SNEGSKA (reference sequence). For the CDR3, the DNA is TGCAGTGCTAGATCCTACGAGCAGTACTTC. Protein product: CSARSYEQYF.

V and J are TRBV2 and TRBJ2-2, with D perhaps TRBD1 or TRBD2 (5 bases each). Germline V CDR1 and CDR2: SNHLY, FYNNEI. The V end lost 9 bases, the J end lost 3 bases, and 17 bases lay between the germline ends. CDR3 length: 15 residues. CDR3 in amino acids: CASRDPEGYTGELFF. Written as DNA, the CDR3 is TGTGCCAGTAGGGACCCCGAGGGGTACACCGGGGAGCTGTTTTTT. The full variable domain, completed using reference TRBV2 and TRBJ2-2, is EPEVTQTPSHQVTQMGQEVILRCVPISNHLYFYWYRQILGQKVEFLVSFYNNEISEKSEIFDDQFSVERPDGSNFTLKIRSTKLEDSAMYFCASRDPEGYTGELFFGEGSRLTVL.

The chain has TRBV4-1 and TRBJ2-7; a possible D gene is TRBD2 (6 bases). Trimming removed 0 bases from V and 4 bases from J, with 16 bases in between. From germline, CDR1 is MGHRA and CDR2 YSYEKL. This CDR3 is built from 16 residues. CDR3 DNA sequence: TGCGCCAGCAGCCAAGAGGACTACGCGGGCAATTACGAGCAGTACTTC. Its protein product is CASSQEDYAGNYEQYF.

This chain connects TRBV7-2 to TRBJ2-1; 9 nucleotides agree with TRBD2. CDR3 length equals 17 residues. Per germline, CDR1 SGHTA and CDR2 FQGNSA. The ends lost 0 bases at V and 6 bases at J; junction bases unmatched: 9. The CDR3 is CASSLAKTSGPFNEQFF. CDR3 DNA sequence: TGTGCCAGCAGCTTAGCCAAGACTAGCGGCCCGTTCAATGAGCAGTTCTTC.

The rearrangement links TRBV7-9 to TRBJ1-2; 9 bases align to TRBD1. V shed 5 bases, J shed 2 bases, and the junction held 6 bases outside the gene matches. From germline, CDR1 is SEHNR and CDR2 FQNEAQ (reference sequence). The CDR3 has 15 amino acids. CDR3 sequence (DNA): TGTGCCAGCAGCACCGGGACAGGGAAAAACTATGGCTACACCTTC. It encodes CASSTGTGKNYGYTF.

The chain recombines TRBV7-8 with TRBJ2-1; 9 bases map to TRBD1. The length of the CDR3 is 15 residues. Looked up from germline, CDR1 is SGHVS and CDR2 is FQNEAQ. Losses at the gene ends were 5 bases for V and 6 bases for J; bases not matched to a gene: 8. The DNA for the CDR3 is TGTGCCAGCAGCCCCCGGGACAGGGTGGCCAATGAGCAGTTCTTC. Amino acid sequence: CASSPRDRVANEQFF.

V is TRBV18 and J is TRBJ1-1; the D is unclear. Germline lookup yields CDR1 KGHSH and CDR2 LQKENI. The V and J ends lost 4 bases and 3 bases respectively, with 15 bases between them. CDR3 length: 15 residues. CDR3 DNA: TGTGCCAGCTCACAAGCCGGTCGCACCCACACTGAAGCTTTCTTT. Its translation is CASSQAGRTHTEAFF. The whole variable domain, filled in from reference TRBV18 and TRBJ1-1, reads NAGVMQNPRHLVRRRGQEARLRCSPMKGHSHVYWYRQLPEEGLKFMVYLQKENIIDESGMPKERFSAEFPKEGPSILRIQQVVRGDSAAYFCASSQAGRTHTEAFFGQGTRLTVV.

The CDR3: CASSPVTAGNTIYF. In DNA, the CDR3 is TGTGCCAGCAGCCCCGTGACCGCTGGAAACACCATATATTTT. This rearrangement joins TRBV9 to TRBJ1-3; D gene uncertain. Germline V gives CDR1 SGDLS, CDR2 YYNGEE. CDR3 size: 14 residues. V dropped 4 bases and J dropped 2 bases, with 10 bases sitting between them.

The V and J genes are TRBV5-1 and TRBJ1-4, with TRBD1 identical over 7 bases. The CDR3 runs to 14 residues. V gave up 0 bases and J gave up 8 bases; unmatched junction bases: 4. CDR1 and CDR2 from the germline V gene are SGHRS and YFSETQ. The CDR3 region is CASSLAQGGEKLFF. In DNA form, the CDR3 reads TGCGCCAGCAGCTTGGCCCAGGGGGGGGAAAAACTGTTTTTT.

The genes are TRBV27 and TRBJ1-2; 8 nucleotides align to TRBD1. Germline CDR1 reads MNHEY; CDR2 reads SMNVEV (reference sequence). J gave up 8 bases and V 1 base, and 9 bases lay outside the gene matches. The CDR3 is 15 amino acids. The CDR3 bases are TGTGCCAGCAGTTTATTTCCCGGACAGGGAAACGGCTACACCTTC. Protein sequence: CASSLFPGQGNGYTF.

The chain couples TRBV28 to TRBJ2-5; 7 bases line up with TRBD1. Germline CDR1 is MDHEN and CDR2 is SYDVKM. The trim removed 6 bases at V and 5 bases at J, leaving 12 bases unmatched. The CDR3 has 15 residues. The chain's CDR3 is CASSPPTGDKETQYF. Here the CDR3 DNA reads TGTGCCAGCAGCCCACCTACAGGGGACAAGGAGACCCAGTACTTC.

The rearrangement links TRBV27 to TRBJ2-1; the match to TRBD2 covers 7 bases. The trim removed 2 bases at V and 4 bases at J, leaving 8 bases unmatched. CDR3 size: 16 residues. Germline loops: CDR1 MNHEY, CDR2 SMNVEV (reference sequence). CDR3 sequence: CASSLGGETVYNEQFF. CDR3 bases: TGTGCCAGCAGTTTAGGGGGGGAGACAGTGTACAATGAGCAGTTCTTC.

The J gene is TRBJ2-7, the V gene TRBV7-2; 8 positions agree with TRBD2. The ends lost 1 base at V and 4 bases at J; junction bases unmatched: 3. CDR3 length: 14 amino acids. Germline V gene data show CDR1 as SGHTA and CDR2 as FQGNSA. Here the CDR3 DNA reads TGTGCCAGCAGCTTAGGATCTAGCGGGTACGAGCAGTACTTC. This translates into CASSLGSSGYEQYF.

This clone was detected only once. The rearrangement links TRBV28 to TRBJ2-5; 7 bases agree with TRBD2. The CDR3 is made up of 16 amino acids. Germline-derived CDR1 and CDR2 are MDHEN and SYDVKM. J gave up 4 bases and V 3 bases, and 11 bases lay outside the gene matches. The CDR3: CASSLIPAGVAETQYF. DNA of the CDR3: TGTGCCAGCAGTTTGATCCCCGCGGGAGTGGCAGAGACCCAGTACTTC.

The rearrangement links TRBV6-1 to TRBJ2-7, with 11 bases matching TRBD1. The CDR3 is 14 amino acids. The germline CDR1 and CDR2 sequences are MNHNS and SASEGT. J gave up 6 bases and V 7 bases, and 8 bases lay outside the gene matches. CDR3 loop: CASIPRTGGFEQYF. The DNA for the CDR3 is TGTGCCAGCATCCCGCGGACAGGGGGCTTCGAGCAGTACTTC.

The chain recombines TRBV2 with TRBJ2-7; a weak D match, TRBD2 (7 bases). V was shortened by 7 bases and J by 0 bases, with 22 bases between the two germline ends. Germline V lookup: CDR1 SNHLY, CDR2 FYNNEI. The CDR3 spans 17 residues. The CDR3 DNA reads as TGTGCCAGCAAGTGGGGGGGGCAGCGGGCGTTCTCCTACGAGCAGTACTTC. Its protein product is CASKWGGQRAFSYEQYF.

The rearrangement joins TRBV5-1 to TRBJ2-7; maybe TRBD2 (5 bases). The CDR3 is 13 amino acids. V was clipped by 2 bases and J by 2 bases, with 8 bases between them. Per the germline V gene, CDR1 is SGHRS and CDR2 is YFSETQ. CDR3 nucleotides: TGCGCCAGCAGCTTTGAGGGAACCTACGAGCAGTACTTC. Its protein is CASSFEGTYEQYF.

The CDR3 region has the DNA TGTGCCAGCAGCCAAGATCTCAGGGCAGGCATAGGAAACACCATATATTTT. Translating gives CASSQDLRAGIGNTIYF. V is TRBV4-2 and J is TRBJ1-3; maybe TRBD1 (5 bases). Germline-derived CDR1 and CDR2 are LGHNA and YNFKEQ. The V and J ends lost 0 bases and 4 bases respectively, with 16 bases between them. CDR3 length: 17 residues.

The genes are TRBV9 and TRBJ2-1, with 12 bases lining up with TRBD2. The junction had 6 bases not matched to a gene; V was cut back by 2 bases and J by 6 bases. This CDR3 is 16 amino acids long. The germline gives CDR1 SGDLS, CDR2 YYNGEE. The CDR3 sequence is CASSVLAGGPPNEQFF. In DNA, the CDR3 is TGTGCCAGCAGCGTCCTAGCGGGAGGGCCTCCCAATGAGCAGTTCTTC.

This clone was seen only once. The J gene is TRBJ1-4, the V gene TRBV6-5, with a possible D match to TRBD1 (6 bases). V was cut by 0 bases and J by 1 base, with 9 bases left in between. Per germline, CDR1 MNHEY and CDR2 SVGAGI. The CDR3 runs to 16 residues. CDR3 DNA sequence: TGTGCCAGCAGTTACTCATCCAGGGGAACTAATGAAAAACTGTTTTTT. Protein sequence: CASSYSSRGTNEKLFF.

The chain carries TRBV13 and TRBJ1-3, with D perhaps matching TRBD1 (5 bases). V lost 5 bases, J lost 0 bases, and 11 bases lay in between. Germline V gives CDR1 PRHDT, CDR2 FYEKMQ (reference sequence). This CDR3 is built from 15 residues. The DNA of the CDR3 is TGTGCCAGCAGCCGTGGGACTGCCTCTGGAAACACCATATATTTT. Its protein product is CASSRGTASGNTIYF.

The gene calls are TRBV28 and TRBJ2-2; TRBD1 aligns across 7 bases. Trimming took 10 bases from V and 6 from J; bases not matched to a gene: 14. CDR3 length equals 15 residues. Germline V gene data show CDR1 as MDHEN and CDR2 as SYDVKM. The CDR3 is CAIPMGLQGSGELFF. CDR3 in DNA: TGTGCCATCCCCATGGGCCTACAGGGGTCCGGGGAGCTGTTTTTT.

This clone came up once. The gene calls are TRBV6-5 and TRBJ2-7; no clear D gene. The germline V gene encodes CDR1 MNHEY and CDR2 SVGAGI. V was cut by 7 bases and J by 3 bases, with 13 bases left in between. This CDR3 has 13 amino acids. The CDR3 sequence: CASKVTRDYEQYF. DNA for the CDR3: TGTGCCAGCAAAGTCACGAGAGACTACGAGCAGTACTTC.

This rearrangement joins TRBV9 to TRBJ1-3; 7 bases align to TRBD1. The length of the CDR3 is 15 residues. V was pared by 3 bases and J by 2 bases, with 5 bases of the junction left unmatched. Germline V gives CDR1 SGDLS, CDR2 YYNGEE. CDR3 nucleotide sequence: TGTGCCAGCAGCGCCAGAACAGGGGCTGGAAACACCATATATTTT. It specifies CASSARTGAGNTIYF.

The chain uses TRBV7-9 and TRBJ2-7, with 7 bases identical to TRBD1. The germline V gene has CDR1 SEHNR and CDR2 FQNEAQ (reference sequence). This CDR3 region has 13 residues. After removal of 5 bases from V and 4 bases from J, the junction contained 5 bases not matched to a gene. DNA for the CDR3: TGTGCCAGCAGCAGGGGGCAGGGGTACGAGCAGTACTTC. It yields the protein CASSRGQGYEQYF.

The rearrangement joins TRBV11-2 to TRBJ2-5; TRBD2 might be the D (6 bases). The germline V and J ends were trimmed by 5 bases and 1 base, with 11 bases remaining between them. Germline CDR1 reads SGHAT; CDR2 reads FQNNGV. This CDR3 spans 14 amino acids. CDR3 in DNA: TGTGCCAGCAGCCGAGGACTACTCCAAGAGACCCAGTACTTC. Residues: CASSRGLLQETQYF.

The rearrangement links TRBV28 to TRBJ2-5; D gene unclear. Germline V CDR1 and CDR2: MDHEN, SYDVKM. V was trimmed by 6 bases and J by 0 bases, leaving 11 bases between them. This CDR3 region has 14 residues. The CDR3 protein is CASRPSLHQETQYF. CDR3 coding DNA: TGTGCCAGCAGGCCCTCTTTACACCAAGAGACCCAGTACTTC. The full variable domain, completed using reference TRBV28 and TRBJ2-5, is DVKVTQSSRYLVKRTGEKVFLECVQDMDHENMFWYRQDPGLGLRLIYFSYDVKMKEKGDIPEGYSVSREKKERFSLILESASTNQTSMYLCASRPSLHQETQYFGPGTRLLVL.

In regard to this clone: The sample contains more than one DNA sequence encoding this CDR3. The rearrangement joins TRBV12-5 to TRBJ2-3; TRBD1 matches at 10 bases. V shed 3 bases, J shed 5 bases, and the junction held 5 bases outside the gene matches. CDR3 length equals 15 residues. Per the germline V gene, CDR1 is LGHNT and CDR2 is FRNRAP. DNA for the CDR3: TGTGCTAGTGGTTTTGGGACAGGGGTGGGAGATACGCAGTATTTT. Protein sequence: CASGFGTGVGDTQYF.

The chain joins TRBV5-1 to TRBJ1-5; no definite D call. The CDR3 runs 14 residues. Trimming stripped 0 bases from V and 3 bases from J, with 7 bases between. From germline, CDR1 is SGHRS and CDR2 YFSETQ. CDR3 nucleotides: TGCGCCAGCAGCTTGGACCCAAACAATCAGCCCCAGCATTTT. The encoded protein is CASSLDPNNQPQHF.

CDR3 DNA: TGTGCCAGCAGCTTAGTGGGGACAGGGGTGACCTACGAGCAGTACTTC. As protein: CASSLVGTGVTYEQYF. J is TRBJ2-7 and V is TRBV7-2; 10 bases line up with TRBD1. Per the germline V gene, CDR1 is SGHTA and CDR2 is FQGNSA. The CDR3 contains 16 residues. V was clipped by 1 base and J by 2 bases; unmatched bases: 5.